This T cell receptor beta chain originates from a study of beta chain features in type 1 diabetes listed by TCRdb under 2018. Regarding the research as a whole: No differences in mean age, gender distribution, total cell number or subset yield were found between patients and healthy donors. A total of 90 million to 140 million sorted cells were examined across all samples, and RNA yield correlated strongly with the number of cells per subset. The study compared the TCRB repertoires of sorted circulating CD4+ T cell subsets in recently diagnosed type 1 diabetes patients with those in matched healthy donors. Regulatory and stem cell-like memory subsets were obtained from only 8 patients and about eight healthy donors, while naive and central memory subsets were obtained from all 28 donors.

The entire amount of isolated RNA was reverse transcribed using the High Capacity cDNA Reverse Transcription Kit, so the sequenced TCRB transcripts were expressed ones. Deep immunoSEQ sequencing was performed on naive, central memory and regulatory T cell samples, with an average of approximately 3.9 million total reads per sample. Sorted cells were lysed in RLT buffer, and RNA was extracted using DNase-treated RNeasy Micro or Mini kits according to cell number. Each cell subset was processed on its own to prevent cross-contamination, while patient and healthy donor samples were processed together. The immunoSEQ multiplex PCR was used to amplify TCRB sequences from cDNA, yielding 87-bp fragments that span the CDR3 region. Amplicons were sequenced on the Illumina HiSeq platform. The authors processed their data as follows. Synthetic template baselines were used to correct PCR bias computationally, reads within Hamming distance 2 were collapsed, and singletons that could not be merged were discarded. Reads were aligned against IMGT to assign V, D and J genes, CDR3 length and insertions or deletions at six rearrangement sites. Within each subset, clonotype counts were normalized to sorted cell number, and only after that were true diversity and Gini coefficients computed with the tcR R package. Repertoire sharing was quantified using the overlap coefficient calculated on TCRB nucleotide sequences. As a proxy for the pre-selection repertoire, out-of-frame TCRB sequences from naive cells were analyzed. TCRdb re-hosts the immuneACCESS table, in-frame sequences only. Its copies lack some clones; in the studies checked, an unresolved V gene accounts for under half of them, and the cause for the rest is not known. Clone size and the V and J calls come from that table; the DNA yielded D and trimming. For this sample there are hundreds of thousands of clones; about 12% appear just once. Around 0.02% of the sample rests with the top ten.

About this clone itself: Its antigen target is currently unknown. Per-nucleotide qualities are absent, and no much larger clonotype sits a single base away.

Findings and caveats that apply to the study as a whole: Naive, central memory and regulatory TCRB repertoires appeared to be more similar among patients than among healthy donors. At VDJ recombination sites, type 1 diabetes patients had fewer insertions and more deleted nucleotides, which implies abnormalities in thymic rearrangement. Only small numbers of individuals were included in the HLA sub-analyses, which left unresolved whether HLA type had any influence on TCRB rearrangement. Shorter templates might have been favored by PCR, but patient and control samples were amplified and corrected together, so both groups would have been affected equally by any skew. Because cDNA was sequenced instead of genomic DNA, highly expressing activated cells could be over-represented, though the groups showed no difference in activation or CD3 levels. Type 1 diabetes patients showed a moderate but significant shortening of TCRB CDR3 length in all four CD4+ subsets.

The CDR3, cysteine through phenylalanine, is 15 amino acids long. The only DNA kept is the CDR3, 45 bases in frame from the first base. Germline trimming amounts to 5 bases on V and 3 bases on J, with 6 as the count of junction bases outside the gene matches. Via the germline V gene, CDR1 is SGHAT and CDR2 FQNNGV. A single peripheral blood draw of around 0.11 L on average was collected from each donor into heparinised tubes. A BD FACSAria II and a panel including CD45RO, CCR7, CD25, CD127, CD95 and CD27 were used to sort naive, central memory, regulatory and stem cell-like memory CD4+ T cells. Every sorted population had a purity above 95%. PBMCs were isolated immediately by Lymphoprep density gradient centrifugation and stained directly without culture. To minimize batch effects, samples were stained and sorted in pairs, one healthy donor with one patient per experiment.

The TCR was taken from a young man in good health. The rearrangement joined TRBV11-2 to TRBJ2-2, with 7 bases aligning to TRBD1. Sequencing was carried out using naive CD4+ T cells from blood. Reading the label with the study, this specimen's cell subset or site is: true naive CD4+ T cells. The DNA sequence is as follows: TGTGCCAGCAGCCTCCGACAGGGTGACACCGGGGAGCTGTTTTTT. It is translated as CASSLRQGDTGELFF.